The source of this T cell receptor (beta chain) is a study of beta chain features in type 1 diabetes. Across the whole study: Healthy donors resembled patients in age, gender and cell yields.

The sequenced template was cDNA made from the entire isolated RNA. The assay was immunoSEQ multiplex PCR, and TCRdb's table has in-frame clones only and misses some. This repertoire shows roughly 150,000 clones, roughly 11% found once; its top ten account for around 2.1%. Per germline, CDR1 LNHDA and CDR2 SQIVND (reference sequence). The germline V and J ends were trimmed by 0 bases and 5 bases, with 14 bases remaining between them. The CDR3 totals 16 residues. This clone has more than one count but fewer than ten. The V gene is TRBV19, the J gene TRBJ2-1, with D maybe TRBD1 (6 bases). Sequenced input: central memory CD4+ T cells from blood. This TCR came from a man in his late teens or twenties in good health. CDR3 region: CASSIDVLQGHNEQFF. CDR3 nucleotides: TGTGCCAGTAGTATAGATGTTTTACAGGGCCACAATGAGCAGTTCTTC.